The 6 T cell receptor beta chains below were found in one sample sequenced in a study of blood T cell repertoires in COVID-19. Only in-frame clones appear in the TCRdb table, and some are missing; sequencing was by immunoSEQ multiplex PCR. Of approximately 220,000 clones listed, about 80% are singletons. The specimen sequenced was peripheral blood. These TCRs come from a woman aged 30 to 39 who had recovered from COVID-19.

This clone was detected only once. The gene calls are TRBV3-1 (or the pseudogene TRBV3-2) and TRBJ2-7; possibly TRBD2 for D (5 bases). The V end lost 10 bases, the J end lost 1 base, and 11 bases lay between the germline ends. This CDR3 region has 12 residues. From germline, CDR1 is LGHDT and CDR2 YNNKEL (reference sequence). CDR3 region: CATARGSYEQYF. In DNA form, the CDR3 reads TGTGCCACCGCACGGGGATCCTACGAGCAGTACTTC.

The chain has TRBV6-1 and TRBJ1-1; a weak D match, TRBD1 (5 bases). In germline, CDR1 is MNHNS, CDR2 SASEGT. Trimming took 2 bases from V and 1 from J, leaving 11 bases between them. This CDR3 has 15 amino acids. The CDR3 DNA reads as TGTGCCAGCAGTGAACTTGGCAGGGCGAACACTGAAGCTTTCTTT. This gives the protein CASSELGRANTEAFF.

This clone was detected a few times. This specimen includes other DNA sequences encoding the same CDR3. The chain employs TRBV5-1 and TRBJ2-3, with 7 positions matching TRBD1. V lost 0 bases, J lost 3 bases, and 7 bases stayed unmatched. CDR1 and CDR2 (germline): SGHRS, YFSETQ. CDR3 length: 16 amino acids. The CDR3 DNA sequence: TGCGCCAGCAGCTTGGTTACAGGGGAGAGAACAGATACGCAGTATTTT. Protein product: CASSLVTGERTDTQYF.

The genes are TRBV9 and TRBJ2-1; D might be TRBD2 (6 bases). The V end was cut by 0 bases, the J end by 8 bases, with 12 bases between. In germline, CDR1 is SGDLS, CDR2 YYNGEE. The CDR3 contains 14 residues. The CDR3 region is CASSVVPEGDEQFF. In DNA form, the CDR3 reads TGTGCCAGCAGCGTAGTGCCGGAGGGAGATGAGCAGTTCTTC.

This clone was counted only a few times. The rearrangement uses TRBV10-1 and TRBJ2-7; D ambiguous. CDR1 is WNHNN and CDR2 is SYGVQD in the germline V gene (reference sequence). V was cut by 4 bases and J by 3 bases, with 7 bases left in between. The CDR3 loop spans 12 amino acids. DNA for the CDR3: TGCGCCAGCAGTGGTGGCTTCTACGAGCAGTACTTC. Translating gives CASSGGFYEQYF.

The V call is TRBV2, the J call TRBJ2-3; no firm D call. Germline loops: CDR1 SNHLY, CDR2 FYNNEI. Trimming pared 6 bases from V and 2 bases from J, leaving 9 bases between. The CDR3 has 13 amino acids. The CDR3 DNA follows: TGTGCCAGCAGCGTTGAGGCCACAGATACGCAGTATTTT. This sequence encodes CASSVEATDTQYF.